This T cell receptor beta chain was observed in a study of cytomegalovirus exposure and HLA in healthy donors (dated by TCRdb to about 2017). About the full investigation: An earlier analysis of several hundred of the donors reported approximately 300 Gb of sequence data and around 100 million unique TCR beta sequences obtained from some 170 million T cells. An early release that covered more than 550 HLA-typed donors contained approximately 300 gigabases of sequencing data and roughly 84 million unique TCR sequences. Among the roughly 390 genotyped donors, around 81% belonged to the genetic ancestry cluster associated with self-reported Caucasian donors. The study was designed to test whether signatures of past pathogen exposure could be identified by cataloging public T cell receptors. The T cell repertoires of several hundred subjects were profiled by immunosequencing and related to cytomegalovirus serostatus. A separate validation cohort of over 95 different subjects was used in addition to the roughly 620-subject first cohort. The study combined high-throughput TCR immunosequencing, statistical association of individual TCRs with disease status, and machine learning to predict cytomegalovirus infection status. A later analysis re-analyzed previously published TCR beta repertoires from roughly 600 donors and added high-resolution HLA genotyping to study TCR occurrence patterns. The later analysis used no new phenotypic data to find candidate immune exposures, relying instead on TCR beta sequences and their occurrence across donors. An earlier analysis of about 600 of the donors used high-throughput TCR beta sequencing to judge whether each TCR beta V gene segment behaved as functional or pseudogenic. Donor age, sex, ethnicity and CMV serostatus were compiled alongside the repertoire data. Genome-wide SNP genotypes for about 65% of the 666 donors were used in a later genetic analysis, which treated that subset as a discovery cohort. Every discovery cohort repertoire had been produced on one sequencing platform. HLA typing covered class I and class II loci at four-digit resolution. The number of donors typed differed by locus, with roughly 620-630 for A, B, C, DRB1 and DQB1, roughly 520 for DQA1, 606 for DPA1, and around 450 for DPB1. Several DR-DQ haplotypes were handled as single units for association and clustering because linkage in the cohort was strong. Among around 400 genotyped donors of the cohort, an average of approximately 200,000 unique TCR beta nucleotide sequences was sequenced per donor, of which 15% to 20% were non-productive.

Concerning this clone itself: Its antigen is currently not known. Nothing much larger sits one base from this clone, and base qualities are not available.

Libraries came from the immunoSEQ multiplex PCR assay. The multiplex PCR relied on a mix of 60 forward primers for TCR Vbeta segments and 13 reverse primers for TCR Jbeta segments. A multiplex PCR assay on genomic DNA amplified the CDR3 region of rearranged TCR beta genes. The Illumina HiSeq System was used to sequence the amplified TCR beta libraries as 87-base-pair reads. In the source study's methods: In a later analysis, tens of millions of unique TCR beta chains were counted across the 500 to 850 repertoires, and roughly 10 million of these chains were shared by at least two donors. To remove PCR and sequencing errors, raw reads were error-corrected and collapsed into unique sequences using a nearest-neighbor algorithm that merged closely related sequences. V, D and J gene segments were assigned by aligning CDR3 sequences to IMGT reference sequences. For a sequence to be retained, a match of at least six nucleotides to both a V gene segment and a J gene segment was required. Rearrangements were called productive when the CDR3 lacked stop codons and stayed in frame with V and J; all others were non-productive. CDR3 was defined according to IMGT convention as the region running from the second conserved V-encoded cysteine to the conserved J-encoded phenylalanine. In an earlier analysis of around 600 of the donors, sequences lacking an unambiguous match to a single V gene segment were excluded. In an earlier analysis of some 590 of the donors, a V segment was called functional when productive rearrangements were above 56.7%, and segregating when the standard deviation between donors exceeded 5%. A statistical classification framework was built to diagnose cytomegalovirus status from the catalog of TCR beta chain sequences. V and J gene assignment, in a later analysis, came from comparing TCR nucleotide sequences with IMGT/GENE-DB human TR gene sequences. Using the TCRdist pipeline, a later analysis assigned CDR3 sequences along with most-parsimonious VDJ recombination scenarios. In a later analysis, each TCR beta chain was defined by its CDR3 amino acid sequence together with its V-gene family, and reads without a unique V-gene family were excluded. As a way to deal with suspected cross-contamination and a sequencing artifact, a later analysis dropped 450 to 600 nucleotide sequences that were highly shared and had low generation probability. A later analysis calculated a clonal expansion index for each public chain from normalized within-repertoire ranks of inferred template counts. A later analysis computed generation probabilities with a VDJ recombination model fitted to out-of-frame rearrangements, and checked the results against IGoR. A later analysis scored TCR-TCR, TCR-HLA and TCR-CMV co-occurrence with hypergeometric tests, applying a repertoire-size bias correction to TCR pairs. False discovery rates were estimated in a later analysis by permuting HLA or CMV assignments 20 times. In a later analysis, co-occurring TCRs were grouped with DBSCAN, and TCRdist sequence similarity was added when clustering was performed within HLA-allele-positive subsets. Co-occurrence clustering excluded repertoires with fewer than 30,000 or more than 120,000 public chains, plus five with anomalous nucleotide sharing. The clones in this table, taken by TCRdb from immuneACCESS, are in-frame only. Not every clone is retained; where verified, under half of the shortfall comes from an unresolved V gene, and the cause of the rest is unknown. That table gives V, J and clone size, and the DNA gave D and trimming. Within this sample are tens of thousands of clones, with roughly four fifths of them counted one time only. The biggest ten clones account for roughly 1.5% of the sample.

The cohort consisted of 600 to 750 healthy bone marrow donors. All cohort members were sampled while nominally healthy, although unrecorded immune exposures were likely present. The donor was CMV seronegative and was included in the group of under 450 seronegative cohort members. A peripheral blood sample was provided by each donor, and peripheral blood mononuclear cells were used for TCR beta sequencing. Genomic DNA extraction from the blood cell samples was performed with the Qiagen DNeasy Blood Extraction Kit. V was cut back by 1 base and J by 0 bases, leaving a gap of 13 bases between them. In the germline V gene (reference sequence), CDR1 corresponds to LNHDA and CDR2 to SQIVND. The CDR3 sequence holds 17 residues, the cysteine and phenylalanine included. Only the CDR3 DNA is retained, 51 bases long and in frame from the first base. The paper's findings and limits, for the study overall: In a later genetic analysis, fewer N-insertions in productive TCRs were reported among donors in an Asian-associated ancestry cluster than the approximately 670-donor mean. In a later genetic analysis, a missense DCLRE1C variant was associated with V-gene and J-gene trimming of TCR beta chains, and the association was replicated in an independent cohort. Because the 87-base-pair reads could not distinguish some IMGT-functional V segments, including TRBV6-2 and TRBV6-3, those segments were excluded. In the study, approximately 160 TCR beta chains were listed as associated with cytomegalovirus. Immune exposure information for the cohort was limited to CMV serostatus. In an earlier analysis of approximately 590 of the donors, most TCR beta V segments appeared in productive rearrangements about 90% or about 30% of the time, broadly matching IMGT annotations. In this cohort, only TCR beta chains were sequenced, and detectable features were limited by the absence of alpha or paired-chain data. According to a later analysis, most CMV-associated TCR beta chains appeared to be HLA-restricted, and the HLA associations seemed to be driven largely by CMV exposure. When HLA alleles, especially DR and DQ, strongly co-occurred, attributing TCR associations to individual alleles was difficult. The classifier was reported to diagnose cytomegalovirus status with high specificity and sensitivity in both the original and validation cohorts. Roughly uniform sequencing depth across donors was assumed in presence/absence analyses, although this assumption may not hold. A later analysis found that HLA-associated TCR beta chains were more clonally expanded and had lower generation probabilities than equally common non-associated chains. A further reported finding was that TCR beta sequences accurately predicted the HLA-A and HLA-B alleles for most subjects in the first cohort. A later analysis associated 16,951 TCR beta sequences with specific HLA alleles at a false discovery rate of 0.05. Three of the identified cytomegalovirus-associated TCR beta chains were confirmed in vitro to be specific for cytomegalovirus antigens. Linkage disequilibrium might explain the correlated functional status among segregating V segments, but an unknown experimental factor could not be ruled out. According to the authors, the approach could potentially be generalized to other disease states and immunological phenotypes. Because counts were too low, 15 to 20 rarely observed V segments, including chromosome 9 orphons, were excluded from the earlier analysis of a few hundred of the donors. A later analysis found that TCR association rates varied across HLA loci, with DRB1 alleles showing the most associated TCRs and HLA-C alleles the fewest. A cluster of highly shared sequence variants was judged likely to represent a technical artifact of the sequencing pipeline. In a later analysis, several top co-occurrence clusters were reported to appear linked to parvovirus B19, influenza, CMV and Epstein-Barr virus. Most TCR sequences were seen in very few donors, while some public TCRs were found in many individuals. Because some donors lacked HLA typing at each locus, the association tests relied only on the typed subset.

The clonotype comes from a man aged 25 to 45 in good health and CMV-seronegative. Sequenced sample: PBMCs. The chain links TRBV19 with TRBJ1-3; the D segment cannot be called with confidence. The CDR3 region has the sequence CASSIALASRSGNTIYF. In nucleotide form, the sequence is TGTGCCAGTAGTATAGCCCTGGCCTCCCGCTCTGGAAACACCATATATTTT.